Included here is one T cell receptor (beta chain) sequence, with context. The antigen is undetermined. Germline V gene data show CDR1 as GTSNPN and CDR2 as SVGIG (reference sequence). Trimming cost V 1 base and J 4 bases, with 17 bases left between them. This CDR3 spans 16 amino acids. The sample belongs to a study of T-cell memory formation after mild COVID-19. Regarding the study as a whole: CD8+ contracting clones occupied EMRA, while CD4+ ones occupied mainly CM and EM.

TCRdb re-analysed the 5' RACE reads in MiXCR, keeping a single row per CDR3 protein. This sample has about 250,000 distinct CDR3 sequences; about 16% occur once, and the top ten carry 2.1%. The specimen was PBMCs or a T cell subset sorted from them (not recorded which). The TCR originated in an adult woman who had mild COVID-19 (a few samples of this study predate the infection). Cell type and time point are not known. The gene calls are TRBV30 and TRBJ2-1; D possibly corresponds to TRBD2 (7 bases). CDR3: CAWSDLGGPRYNEQFF. CDR3 coding DNA: TGTGCCTGGAGTGACCTGGGGGGGCCACGTTACAATGAGCAGTTCTTC.